This TCR beta chain was recovered during a study of vaccination effects on CD4 cells after COVID-19. Study outcomes and limitations: Cross-reactivity with common cold coronaviruses was shown by only 1 of 255 vaccine-induced clones in healthy vaccinees. Limitations: small convalescent group and missing early post-infection timepoints.

A note on this clone: Its antigen is undetermined.

Germline V gene sequence: CDR1 LGHDT, CDR2 YNNKEL (reference sequence). The germline V and J ends were trimmed by 4 bases and 8 bases, with 8 bases remaining between them. The CDR3 has 11 residues. Following an approximately 9-day culture, CD4+ T cells were purified. Testing of the vaccine recipients showed negative nucleocapsid antibodies and no prior SARS-CoV-2 infection. A half-medium replacement with IL-2 medium was carried out on days 3 and 7. Sequencing was performed with immunoSEQ multiplex PCR; in TCRdb, only in-frame clones are kept and a portion is missing. The data contain tens of thousands of clones, 55% to 80% of them seen just once; the ten biggest clones take up around 3.8%.

The receptor comes from a human donor who received a COVID-19 vaccine. Here the sequenced sample was CD4+ T cells from PBMCs cultured without peptide, taken before COVID-19 vaccination. V and J are TRBV3-1 (or the pseudogene TRBV3-2) and TRBJ1-2; D may be TRBD1 (5 bases). In nucleotides, the CDR3 is TGTGCCAGCAGCCCCGGGGGGGGCTACACCTTC. Translating it yields CASSPGGGYTF.